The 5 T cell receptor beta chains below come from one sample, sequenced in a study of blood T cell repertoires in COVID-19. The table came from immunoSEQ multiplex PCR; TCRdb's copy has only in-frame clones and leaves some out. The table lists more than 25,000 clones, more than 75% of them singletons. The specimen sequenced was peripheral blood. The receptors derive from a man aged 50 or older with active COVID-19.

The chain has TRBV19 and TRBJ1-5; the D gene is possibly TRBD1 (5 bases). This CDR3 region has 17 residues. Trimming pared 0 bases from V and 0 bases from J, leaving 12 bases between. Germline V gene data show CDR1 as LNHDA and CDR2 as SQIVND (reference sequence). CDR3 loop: CASSIEHRTYSNQPQHF. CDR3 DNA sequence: TGTGCCAGTAGTATAGAGCATAGGACATATAGCAATCAGCCCCAGCATTTT.

The CDR3 DNA reads TGTGCCAGCAGTGGCACGACTAGCGGGGGACCAAGGACCGGGGAGCTGTTTTTT. It encodes CASSGTTSGGPRTGELFF. The gene calls are TRBV6-1 and TRBJ2-2, with TRBD2 matching 12 bases. With V trimmed by 4 bases and J by 5 bases, 11 bases remained unmatched. Per the germline V gene, CDR1 is MNHNS and CDR2 is SASEGT. The CDR3 extends over 18 amino acids.

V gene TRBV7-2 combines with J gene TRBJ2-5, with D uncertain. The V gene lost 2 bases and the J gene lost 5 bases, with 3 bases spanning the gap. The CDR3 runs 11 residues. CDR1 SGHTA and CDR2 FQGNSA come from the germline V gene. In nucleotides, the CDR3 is TGTGCCAGCAGCTTATATGAGACCCAGTACTTC. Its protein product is CASSLYETQYF.

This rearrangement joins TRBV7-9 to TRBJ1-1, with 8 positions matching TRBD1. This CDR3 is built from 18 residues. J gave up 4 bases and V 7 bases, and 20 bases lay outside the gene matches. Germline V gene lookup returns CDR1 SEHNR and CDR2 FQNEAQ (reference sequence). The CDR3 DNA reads TGTGCCAGCACCCCGGGGCAGGGGGCCCTTAAGTGGGGCACTGAAGCTTTCTTT. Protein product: CASTPGQGALKWGTEAFF. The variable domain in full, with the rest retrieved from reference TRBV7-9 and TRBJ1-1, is DTGVSQNPRHKITKRGQNVTFRCDPISEHNRLYWYRQTLGQGPEFLTYFQNEAQLEKSRLLSDRFSAERPKGSFSTLEIQRTEQGDSAMYLCASTPGQGALKWGTEAFFGQGTRLTVV.

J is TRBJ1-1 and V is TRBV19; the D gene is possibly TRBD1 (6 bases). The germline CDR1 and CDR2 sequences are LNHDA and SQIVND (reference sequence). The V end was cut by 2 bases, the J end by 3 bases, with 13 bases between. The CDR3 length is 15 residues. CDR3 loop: CASSIWASGDTEAFF. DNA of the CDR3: TGTGCCAGTAGTATATGGGCCTCAGGGGACACTGAAGCTTTCTTT.